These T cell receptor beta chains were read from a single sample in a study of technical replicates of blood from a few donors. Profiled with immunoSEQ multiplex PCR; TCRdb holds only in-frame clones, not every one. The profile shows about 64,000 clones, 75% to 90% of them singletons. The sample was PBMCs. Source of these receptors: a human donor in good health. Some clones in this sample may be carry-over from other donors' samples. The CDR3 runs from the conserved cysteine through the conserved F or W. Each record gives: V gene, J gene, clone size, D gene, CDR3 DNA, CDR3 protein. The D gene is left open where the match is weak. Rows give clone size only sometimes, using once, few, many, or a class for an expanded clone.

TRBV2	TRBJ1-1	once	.	TGTGCCAGCGCCCGGGGTCCCCGCACTGAAGCTTTCTTT	CASARGPRTEAFF
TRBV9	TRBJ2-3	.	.	TGTGCCAGCAGCGCAGTCCCTCCCCCTAGCACAGATACGCAGTATTTT	CASSAVPPPSTDTQYF
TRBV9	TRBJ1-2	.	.	TGTGCCAGCAGCGTAGGTGTGACAGCTTATGGCTACACCTTC	CASSVGVTAYGYTF
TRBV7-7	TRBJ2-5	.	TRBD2	TGTGCCAGCAGCTTTCTAGCGGGAGGCGCAGAGACCCAGTACTTC	CASSFLAGGAETQYF
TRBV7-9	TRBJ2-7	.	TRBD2	TGTGCCAGCAGCTTCATCCCGGGACTAGGGGGATACGAGCAGTACTTC	CASSFIPGLGGYEQYF
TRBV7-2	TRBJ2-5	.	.	TGTGCCAGCAGCTCGACTATACAAGAGACCCAGTACTTC	CASSSTIQETQYF
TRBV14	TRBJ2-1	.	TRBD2	TGTGCCAGCAGCCAGAGGGTAGCGGGGCCCAATGAGCAGTTCTTC	CASSQRVAGPNEQFF
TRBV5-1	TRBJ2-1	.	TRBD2	TGCGCCAGCAGCGCAAGACTAGCGGGGTCCTACAATGAGCAGTTCTTC	CASSARLAGSYNEQFF
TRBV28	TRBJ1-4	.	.	TGTGCCAGCAATACGAGGGCAACTAATGAAAAACTGTTTTTT	CASNTRATNEKLFF
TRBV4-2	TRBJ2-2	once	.	TGTGCCAGCAGCCAAGGTTTGAGACACCCGAACACCGGGGAGCTGTTTTTT	CASSQGLRHPNTGELFF
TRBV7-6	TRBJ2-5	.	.	TGTGCCAGCAGCGACCCCGACTGGCGTCAGATGGAGACCCAGTACTTC	CASSDPDWRQMETQYF
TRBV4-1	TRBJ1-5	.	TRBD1	TGCGCCAGCAGCCAGGGGGACAGGGCAAATCAGCCCCAGCATTTT	CASSQGDRANQPQHF
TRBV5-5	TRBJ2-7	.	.	TGTGCCAGCAGTCCCGGGACACCTTCCTACTACGAGCAGTACTTC	CASSPGTPSYYEQYF
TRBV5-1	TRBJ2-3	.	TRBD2	TGCGCCAGCAGCCAAGGGACTAGCGGGATCACAGATACGCAGTATTTT	CASSQGTSGITDTQYF
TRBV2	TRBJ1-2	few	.	TGTGCCAGCACCGAGGGGGTGGGCTACACCTTC	CASTEGVGYTF
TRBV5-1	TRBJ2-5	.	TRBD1	TGCGCCAGCAGCCCGGGACAGGGAAAAGAGACCCAGTACTTC	CASSPGQGKETQYF
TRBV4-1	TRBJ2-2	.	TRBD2	TGCGCCAGCAGCCAAGAGGGACTAGCGGGGGGGGGCCGGGAGCTGTTTTTT	CASSQEGLAGGGRELFF
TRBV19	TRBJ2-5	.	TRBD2	TGTGCCAGTAGTATAGATGGGAGGGCGGGAGCTGCAGAGACCCAGTACTTC	CASSIDGRAGAAETQYF
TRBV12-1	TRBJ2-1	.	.	TGTGCCAGCAGCTTTGCGCACTTTCTAAAGTTTGAGCAGTTCTTC	CASSFAHFLKFEQFF
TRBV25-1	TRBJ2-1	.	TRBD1	TGTGCCAGCAGAGCAACGGTGGGACAGGGCCCCAATGAGCAGTTCTTC	CASRATVGQGPNEQFF
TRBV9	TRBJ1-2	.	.	TGTGCCAGCAGCGTAGAGGGGAACTATGGCTACACCTTC	CASSVEGNYGYTF
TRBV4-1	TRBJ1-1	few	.	TGCGCCAGCAGCCAAGATCGGGCAGGGTTGACGACTGAAGCTTTCTTT	CASSQDRAGLTTEAFF
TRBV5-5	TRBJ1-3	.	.	TGTGCCAGCAGCTTGGGCGGGGAAGTAGAGAATTTT	CASSLGGEVENF
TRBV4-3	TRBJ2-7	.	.	TGCGCCAGCAGCCAAGAATGGGGGGCTAGCGGTTCCCTCCAGTACTTC	CASSQEWGASGSLQYF
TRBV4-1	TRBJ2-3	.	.	TGCGCCAGCAGCCCTTTCAATGGCGGGGAGACAGATACGCAGTATTTT	CASSPFNGGETDTQYF
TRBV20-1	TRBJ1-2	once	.	TGCAGTGCTCCCCGAGCTGCCGGCTACACCTTC	CSAPRAAGYTF
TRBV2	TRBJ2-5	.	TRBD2	TGTGCCAGCTTGCGGGGGGGGCCTCGCGAGACCCAGTACTTC	CASLRGGPRETQYF
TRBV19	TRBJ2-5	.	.	TGTGCCAGTCGCCCAGGGGGGAGCGGAGCTCAAGAGACCCAGTACTTC	CASRPGGSGAQETQYF
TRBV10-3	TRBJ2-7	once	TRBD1	TGTGCCATCAGTGCGGGACAGGGTTCCTACGAGCAGTACTTC	CAISAGQGSYEQYF
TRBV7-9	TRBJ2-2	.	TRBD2	TGTGCCAGCAGCTACGGACTAGCGGGGGGCTCGAACACCGGGGAGCTGTTTTTT	CASSYGLAGGSNTGELFF
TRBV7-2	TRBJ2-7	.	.	TGTGCCAGCAGCATTGACCGGGAGAGTTCCTACGAGCAGTACTTC	CASSIDRESSYEQYF
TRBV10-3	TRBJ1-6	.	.	TGTGCCACCCAGAATGGGGGCAGCTCCTATAATTCACCCCTCCACTTT	CATQNGGSSYNSPLHF
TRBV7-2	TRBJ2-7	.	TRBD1	TGTGCCAGCAGCTGGAGAGGGGGCAGCCGGATTCACGAGCAGTACTTC	CASSWRGGSRIHEQYF
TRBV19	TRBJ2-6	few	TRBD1	TGTGCCAGTAGTATATTTCGGGGCAGGGGGTCTGGGGCCAACGTCCTGACTTTC	CASSIFRGRGSGANVLTF
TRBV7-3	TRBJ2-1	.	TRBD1	TGTGCCAGCAGCCTAACGGGACAGGGGTACAATGAGCAGTTCTTC	CASSLTGQGYNEQFF
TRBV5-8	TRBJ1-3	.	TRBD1	TGTGCCAGCAGCCTGGGACAGTCCTCTGGAAACACCATATATTTT	CASSLGQSSGNTIYF
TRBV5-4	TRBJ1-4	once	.	TGTGCCAGCAGCCGGGGGGGCGCAACAACTAATGAAAAACTGTTTTTT	CASSRGGATTNEKLFF
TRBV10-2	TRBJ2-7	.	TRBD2	TGCGCCAGCAGTCGGACTAGCGGGGGGAGCTACGAGCAGTACTTC	CASSRTSGGSYEQYF